This TCR beta chain came from a study of blood T cells in healthy people across ages. Overall study findings and caveats: When one million T cells were used, diversity estimates were thought to be underestimates. Higher diversity, along with more naive CD4+ cells, distinguished long-lived donors from aged donors.

It was around 10 milliliters of peripheral blood that were drawn from each donor. The V gene's germline CDR1 is SEHNR and CDR2 FQNEAQ (reference sequence). V was cut by 5 bases and J by 6 bases, with 11 bases left in between. This CDR3 region has 13 residues. With a J-beta primer mix and a sample-barcoded 5' primer, a second PCR ran roughly 6 to 11 cycles. Tags on each cDNA molecule came from a template-switch adaptor with 12 random nucleotides. TCRdb recomputed calls from the 5' RACE reads with MiXCR, one row per CDR3 protein. This sample has approximately 1,700,000 distinct CDR3 sequences, with about two fifths found just once. This clonotype has only a few counts. Its specificity is not known.

The chain recombines TRBV7-9 with TRBJ2-1; D gene uncertain. This TCR derives from a human donor in good health. The specimen sequenced was blood. The CDR3 protein is CASSTHKSNEQFF. In nucleotides, the CDR3 is TGTGCCAGCAGCACCCACAAGAGCAATGAGCAGTTCTTC.